The 4 T cell receptor beta chains reported below all come from one sample, sequenced in a study of T cell repertoires in cytomegalovirus infection (dated by TCRdb to the late 2010s). For sequencing, an Illumina HiSeq 1500 was employed. TCRdb reworked the public reads: Q25 trimming with fastp, MiXCR clone assembly, productive beta chains retained. Rows are combined by CDR3 protein, so each entry shows the most common genes and DNA. This sample comprises approximately 240,000 distinct CDR3 sequences, 9% to 15% of them detected only once. The ten most abundant clones make up 1.5% to 2% of the sample. Source material: PBMCs. Source of these receptors: a human donor in good health (CMV status not recorded). Some clones in this sample may be carry-over from other donors' samples.

This clonotype was counted many times. J is TRBJ2-7 and V is TRBV7-2; D gene unclear. The V gene lost 5 bases and the J gene lost 2 bases, with 10 bases spanning the gap. The CDR3 is 13 amino acids. CDR1 and CDR2 (germline): SGHTA, FQGNSA. CDR3: CASSQAATYEQYF. The CDR3, as DNA: TGTGCCAGCAGCCAGGCGGCTACCTACGAGCAGTACTTC.

This chain links TRBV27 with TRBJ2-7; D not resolved. V was pared by 5 bases and J by 4 bases, with 9 bases between. The CDR3 contains 12 residues. Germline V gene sequence: CDR1 MNHEY, CDR2 SMNVEV (reference sequence). This chain's CDR3 is CASSLIMYEQYF. CDR3 DNA: TGTGCCAGCAGTCTGATAATGTACGAGCAGTACTTC.

This clonotype has more than one count but fewer than ten. This chain links TRBV5-1 with TRBJ2-7, with D perhaps TRBD1 or TRBD2 (5 bases each). The CDR3 runs 15 residues. In germline, CDR1 is SGHRS, CDR2 YFSETQ. V was trimmed by 0 bases and J by 0 bases, leaving 10 bases between them. The CDR3 is CASSLGDQTSYEQYF. In nucleotides, the CDR3 is TGCGCCAGCAGCTTGGGGGACCAGACCTCCTACGAGCAGTACTTC. Full variable domain (outside the CDR3, taken from reference TRBV5-1 and TRBJ2-7): KAGVTQTPRYLIKTRGQQVTLSCSPISGHRSVSWYQQTPGQGLQFLFEYFSETQRNKGNFPGRFSGRQFSNSRSEMNVSTLELGDSALYLCASSLGDQTSYEQYFGPGTRLTVT.

This clonotype was seen more than once but under ten times. The chain couples TRBV6-6 to TRBJ2-3, with 8 positions matching TRBD1. Losses at the gene ends were 7 bases for V and 0 bases for J; bases not matched to a gene: 6. Germline V gene lookup returns CDR1 MNHNY and CDR2 SVGAGI (reference sequence). CDR3 length: 15 residues. CDR3 region: CASKYRDRSTDTQYF. CDR3 bases: TGTGCCAGCAAGTACCGGGACAGGAGCACAGATACGCAGTATTTT.